This T cell receptor (beta chain) was retrieved from a study of post-analysis software for immune sequencing data. Researchers reported that TCR beta cDNA libraries carried unique molecular identifiers. TCRdb called the PCR reads again in MiXCR, with one record for every CDR3 protein. The sample lists approximately 250,000 distinct CDR3 sequences; just over 35% were seen once. The sample comprised blood. This clonotype was obtained from a girl aged 5-17 years with multiple sclerosis.

CDR3 nucleotide sequence: TGCGCCAGACTTAAGACTAGCGGGAAAGGCAATGAGCAGTACTTC. It codes for CARLKTSGKGNEQYF. The chain joins TRBV5-1 to TRBJ2-1, with TRBD2 matching 11 bases. The J call may be in error: the DNA end matches TRBJ2-7 better. Germline CDR1 is SGHRS and CDR2 is YFSETQ. The CDR3 sequence is 15 residues long.